This record looks at one T cell receptor (beta chain) sequence and its context. What it recognizes is unknown. Germline CDR1 reads KGHDR; CDR2 reads SFDVKD. The CDR3 length is 16 residues. Losses at the gene ends were 4 bases for V and 5 bases for J; bases not matched to a gene: 7. This sample stems from a study of T cell responses to AZD1222 COVID-19 vaccine. Study outcomes and limitations: Only a handful of individuals given AZD1222 were seropositive at baseline. In a largely white British group with more females than males, clonal diversity was possibly underestimated. CD4 TCRs linked to vaccination spanned spike, dominating at 160-218 and 743-854. Repertoires in all cases were sampled only once the peak T cell response had passed.

Using immunoSEQ multiplex PCR, the repertoire was profiled, and TCRdb retains in-frame clones only, with some absent. The table records under 150,000 clones, 80% to 95% of them present only once. This material consisted of peripheral blood, taken 28 days after the second AZD1222 dose. This chain uses TRBV24-1 with TRBJ2-3, with TRBD2 matching over 11 bases. The clonotype originates from an adult who received the AZD1222 COVID-19 vaccine. The CDR3 bases are TGTGCCACCAGTGACCCCGGGCTAGCGGGAGGAGATACGCAGTATTTT. It specifies CATSDPGLAGGDTQYF.